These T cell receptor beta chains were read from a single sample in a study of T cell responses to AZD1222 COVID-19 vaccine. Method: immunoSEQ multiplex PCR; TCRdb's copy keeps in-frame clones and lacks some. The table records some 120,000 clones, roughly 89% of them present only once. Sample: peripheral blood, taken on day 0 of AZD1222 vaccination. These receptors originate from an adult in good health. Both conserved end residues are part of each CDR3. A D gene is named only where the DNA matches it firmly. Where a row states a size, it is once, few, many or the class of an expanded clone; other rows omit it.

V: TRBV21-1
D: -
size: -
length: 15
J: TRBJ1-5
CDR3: CASSKAPLRDQPQHF
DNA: TGTGCCAGCAGCAAGGCCCCCCTCCGGGATCAGCCCCAGCATTTT

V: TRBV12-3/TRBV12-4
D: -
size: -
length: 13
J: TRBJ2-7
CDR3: CASSLVGRAEQYF
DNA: TGTGCCAGCAGTTTGGTGGGTCGGGCCGAGCAGTACTTC

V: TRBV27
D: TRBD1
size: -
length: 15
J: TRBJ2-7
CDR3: CASSPWTGGSYEQYF
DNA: TGTGCCAGCAGTCCATGGACAGGGGGATCCTACGAGCAGTACTTC

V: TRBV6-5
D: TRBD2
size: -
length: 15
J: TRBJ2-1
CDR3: CASSQPTSGTNEQFF
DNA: TGTGCCAGCAGTCAACCCACTAGCGGGACGAATGAGCAGTTCTTC

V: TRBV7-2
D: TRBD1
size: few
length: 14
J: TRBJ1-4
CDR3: CASSLGDRGPKLFF
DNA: TGTGCCAGCAGCCTGGGGGACAGGGGGCCTAAACTGTTTTTT

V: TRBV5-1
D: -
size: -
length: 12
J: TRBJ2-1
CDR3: CASSLQGNEQFF
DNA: TGCGCCAGCAGCCTACAGGGCAATGAGCAGTTCTTC

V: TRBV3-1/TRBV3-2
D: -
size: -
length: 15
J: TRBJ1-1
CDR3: CASSEVLGTYTEAFF
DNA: TGTGCCAGCAGCGAAGTTCTGGGAACATACACTGAAGCTTTCTTT

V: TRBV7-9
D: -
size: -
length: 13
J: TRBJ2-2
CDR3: CASSQGTTGELFF
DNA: TGTGCCAGCAGCCAGGGGACTACCGGGGAGCTGTTTTTT

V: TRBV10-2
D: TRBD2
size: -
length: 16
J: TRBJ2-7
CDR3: CASSESSGAGGYEQYF
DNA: TGCGCCAGCAGTGAGTCGAGCGGGGCGGGAGGATACGAGCAGTACTTC

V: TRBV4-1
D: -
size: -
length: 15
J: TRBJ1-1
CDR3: CASSQGEGMNTEAFF
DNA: TGCGCCAGCAGCCAAGGGGAAGGGATGAACACTGAAGCTTTCTTT

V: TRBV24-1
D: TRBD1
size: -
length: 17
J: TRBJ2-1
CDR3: CATSESRDRGGRNEQFF
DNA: TGTGCCACCAGTGAATCCCGGGACAGGGGTGGGCGAAATGAGCAGTTCTTC

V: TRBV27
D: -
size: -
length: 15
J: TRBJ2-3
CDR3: CASASERGSTDTQYF
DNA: TGTGCCAGCGCTTCAGAGAGGGGAAGCACAGATACGCAGTATTTT

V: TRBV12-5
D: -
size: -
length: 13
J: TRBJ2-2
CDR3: CASGLLQAGELFF
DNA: TGTGCTAGTGGTTTGTTACAAGCCGGGGAGCTGTTTTTT

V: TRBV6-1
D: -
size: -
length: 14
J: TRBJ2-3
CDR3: CASSEIRGLDTQYF
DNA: TGTGCCAGCAGTGAAATAAGGGGTTTAGATACGCAGTATTTT

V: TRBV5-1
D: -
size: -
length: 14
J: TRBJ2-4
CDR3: CASSLEAFPAIQYF
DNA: TGCGCCAGCAGCCTAGAAGCCTTTCCGGCCATTCAGTACTTC

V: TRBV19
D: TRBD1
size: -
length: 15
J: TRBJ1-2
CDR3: CASSPGTGGFYGYTF
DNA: TGTGCCAGTAGTCCGGGGACAGGGGGCTTCTATGGCTACACCTTC

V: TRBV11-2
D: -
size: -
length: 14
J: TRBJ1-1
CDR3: CASSLRRLNTEAFF
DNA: TGTGCCAGCAGCTTACGCAGGTTGAACACTGAAGCTTTCTTT

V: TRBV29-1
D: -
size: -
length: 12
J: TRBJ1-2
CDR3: CSVEGDNYGYTF
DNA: TGCAGCGTTGAAGGGGACAACTATGGCTACACCTTC

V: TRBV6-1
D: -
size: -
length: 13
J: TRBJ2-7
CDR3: CASSEAGKSEQYF
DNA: TGTGCCAGCAGTGAAGCTGGGAAGAGCGAGCAGTACTTC

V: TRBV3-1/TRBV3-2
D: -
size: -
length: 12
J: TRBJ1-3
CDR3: CASSRSGNTIYF
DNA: TGTGCCAGCAGCCGGAGCGGAAACACCATATATTTT

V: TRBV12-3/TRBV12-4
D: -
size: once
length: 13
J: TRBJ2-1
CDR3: CASSRGAYNEQFF
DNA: TGTGCCAGCAGCAGGGGGGCCTACAATGAGCAGTTCTTC

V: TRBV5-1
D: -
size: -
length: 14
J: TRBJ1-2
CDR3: CASSQTDSLYGYTF
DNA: TGCGCCAGCAGCCAGACCGACAGTCTCTATGGCTACACCTTC

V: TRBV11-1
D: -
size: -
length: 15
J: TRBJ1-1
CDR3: CASSFFPTKPSEAFF
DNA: TGTGCCAGCAGCTTTTTTCCTACTAAACCCTCTGAAGCTTTCTTT

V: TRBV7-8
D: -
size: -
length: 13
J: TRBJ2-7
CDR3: CASSLVILNEQYF
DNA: TGTGCCAGCAGCTTAGTAATTTTAAACGAGCAGTACTTC

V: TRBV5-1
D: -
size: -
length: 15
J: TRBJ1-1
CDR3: CASSSNAGLNTEAFF
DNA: TGCGCCAGCAGCTCTAATGCAGGGCTGAACACTGAAGCTTTCTTT

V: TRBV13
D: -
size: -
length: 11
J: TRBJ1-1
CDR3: CASSLDSEAFF
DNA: TGTGCCAGCAGCTTAGATAGTGAAGCTTTCTTT

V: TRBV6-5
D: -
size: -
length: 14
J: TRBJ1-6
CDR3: CASTRAPYNSPLHF
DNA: TGTGCCAGCACCCGGGCACCCTATAATTCACCCCTCCACTTT

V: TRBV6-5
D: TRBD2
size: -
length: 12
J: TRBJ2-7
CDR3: CASRTSGKVQYF
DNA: TGTGCCAGCAGGACTAGCGGGAAGGTGCAGTACTTC

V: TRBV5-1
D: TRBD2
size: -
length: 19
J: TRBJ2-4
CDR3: CASSPGVILAGGGKNIQYF
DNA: TGCGCCAGCAGCCCCGGAGTGATATTAGCGGGAGGCGGCAAAAACATTCAGTACTTC

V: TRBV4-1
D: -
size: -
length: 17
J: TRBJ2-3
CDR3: CASSQGTGEGLTDTQYF
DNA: TGCGCCAGCAGCCAAGGAACAGGAGAGGGGCTCACAGATACGCAGTATTTT

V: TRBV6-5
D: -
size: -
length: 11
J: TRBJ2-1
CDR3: CASSSGHEQFF
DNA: TGTGCCAGCAGTTCAGGGCACGAGCAGTTCTTC

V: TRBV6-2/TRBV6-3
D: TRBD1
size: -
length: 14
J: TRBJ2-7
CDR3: CASSYGQGWGEQYF
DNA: TGTGCCAGCAGTTACGGACAGGGGTGGGGCGAGCAGTACTTC

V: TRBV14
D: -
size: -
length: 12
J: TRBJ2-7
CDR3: CASSLQGGEQYF
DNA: TGTGCCAGCAGCCTACAGGGTGGCGAGCAGTACTTC

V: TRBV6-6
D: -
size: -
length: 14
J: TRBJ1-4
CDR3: CASSNRGHGDGLFF
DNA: TGTGCCAGCAGTAACCGGGGACATGGAGATGGACTGTTTTTT

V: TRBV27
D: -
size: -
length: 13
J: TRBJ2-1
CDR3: CASSLRARGEQFF
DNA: TGTGCCAGCAGTCTCCGGGCCAGGGGAGAGCAGTTCTTC

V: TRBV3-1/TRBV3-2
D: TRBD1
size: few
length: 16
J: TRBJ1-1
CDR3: CASSPNRGGKNTEAFF
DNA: TGTGCCAGCAGCCCGAACAGGGGTGGCAAGAACACTGAAGCTTTCTTT

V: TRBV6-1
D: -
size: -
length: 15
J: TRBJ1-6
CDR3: CASSEGHMGDSPLHF
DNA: TGTGCCAGCAGTGAAGGGCATATGGGCGATTCACCCCTCCACTTT

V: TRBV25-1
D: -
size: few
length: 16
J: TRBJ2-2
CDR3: CASSETTGLHTGELFF
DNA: TGTGCCAGCAGTGAAACTACAGGGCTCCACACCGGGGAGCTGTTTTTT

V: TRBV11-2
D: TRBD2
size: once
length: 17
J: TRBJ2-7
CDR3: CASSIQTSGRVAYEQYF
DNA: TGTGCCAGCAGCATCCAGACTAGCGGGAGGGTTGCCTACGAGCAGTACTTC

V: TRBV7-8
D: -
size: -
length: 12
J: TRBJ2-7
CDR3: CASSPYRYEQYF
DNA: TGTGCCAGCAGCCCGTACAGGTACGAGCAGTACTTC

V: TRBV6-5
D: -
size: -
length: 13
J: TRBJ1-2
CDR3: CASSLGVNYGYTF
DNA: TGTGCCAGCAGCCTGGGGGTAAACTATGGCTACACCTTC

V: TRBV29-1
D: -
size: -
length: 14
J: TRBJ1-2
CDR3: CSVVDSNTNYGYTF
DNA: TGCAGCGTTGTCGACTCAAATACTAACTATGGCTACACCTTC

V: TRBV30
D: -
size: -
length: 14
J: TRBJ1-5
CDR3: CAWSVFTSNQPQHF
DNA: TGTGCCTGGAGTGTGTTTACGAGCAATCAGCCCCAGCATTTT

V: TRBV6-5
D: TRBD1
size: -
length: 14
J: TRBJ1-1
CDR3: CASSLGQANTEAFF
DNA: TGTGCCAGCAGCCTGGGACAGGCGAACACTGAAGCTTTCTTT

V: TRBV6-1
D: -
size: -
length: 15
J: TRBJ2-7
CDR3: CASSEEGLGSYEQYF
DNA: TGTGCCAGCAGTGAAGAGGGTCTAGGATCCTACGAGCAGTACTTC

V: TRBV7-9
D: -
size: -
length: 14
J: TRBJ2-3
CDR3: CASSLHGVTDTQYF
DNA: TGTGCCAGCAGCTTACACGGGGTTACAGATACGCAGTATTTT

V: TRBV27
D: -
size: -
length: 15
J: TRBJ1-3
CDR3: CASSPTPLSGNTIYF
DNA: TGTGCCAGCAGTCCCACACCCCTCTCTGGAAACACCATATATTTT

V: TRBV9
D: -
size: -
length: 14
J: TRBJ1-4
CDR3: CASSVGVSKEKLFF
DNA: TGTGCCAGCAGCGTCGGAGTTTCTAAGGAAAAACTGTTTTTT

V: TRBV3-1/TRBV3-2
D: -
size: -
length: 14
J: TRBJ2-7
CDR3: CASSQGEVVYEQYF
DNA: TGTGCCAGCAGCCAAGGTGAAGTAGTCTACGAGCAGTACTTC

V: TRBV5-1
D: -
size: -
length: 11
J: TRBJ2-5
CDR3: CASRGEETQYF
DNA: TGCGCCAGCAGGGGTGAAGAGACCCAGTACTTC

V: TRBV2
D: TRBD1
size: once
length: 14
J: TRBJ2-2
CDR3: CASRGQGNTGELFF
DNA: TGTGCCAGCAGGGGACAGGGGAACACCGGGGAGCTGTTTTTT

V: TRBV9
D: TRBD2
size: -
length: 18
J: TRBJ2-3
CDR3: CASSARLAGGTSTDTQYF
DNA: TGTGCCAGCAGCGCCAGACTAGCGGGAGGCACTAGCACAGATACGCAGTATTTT

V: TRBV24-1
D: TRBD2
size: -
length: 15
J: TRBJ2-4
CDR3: CATSDWSGGKNIQYF
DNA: TGTGCCACCAGTGATTGGAGCGGGGGGAAAAACATTCAGTACTTC

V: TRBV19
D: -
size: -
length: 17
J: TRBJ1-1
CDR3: CASSNSKGVLSATEAFF
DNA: TGTGCCAGTAGTAATAGCAAGGGGGTCCTGTCGGCCACTGAAGCTTTCTTT

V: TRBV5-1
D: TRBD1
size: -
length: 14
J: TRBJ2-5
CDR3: CASSAGQGLETQYF
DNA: TGCGCCAGCAGCGCCGGACAGGGCCTGGAGACCCAGTACTTC

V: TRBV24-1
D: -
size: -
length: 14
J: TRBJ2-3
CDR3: CATSGPSSTDTQYF
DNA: TGTGCCACCAGCGGGCCTAGCAGCACAGATACGCAGTATTTT

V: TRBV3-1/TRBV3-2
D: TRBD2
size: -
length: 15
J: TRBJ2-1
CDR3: CASSQDRGGGDEQFF
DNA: TGTGCCAGCAGCCAAGATCGCGGGGGAGGGGATGAGCAGTTCTTC